This T cell receptor beta chain was identified during a study of blood T cell repertoires in COVID-19. Looking at the study overall: The samples span acute and convalescent COVID-19 from the United States, Italy and Spain.

V dropped 5 bases and J dropped 3; count of bases not matched to a gene: 6. The CDR3 extends over 15 amino acids. Looked up from germline, CDR1 is KGHSH and CDR2 is LQKENI. How the authors handled the data: Cell counts per sample came from amplifying reference gene primers. Clones were read by immunoSEQ multiplex PCR, and TCRdb kept only the in-frame ones, dropping some. The V and J calls and clone size are taken from that table; D and trimming were inferred from the DNA. The sample shows approximately 210,000 clones, around 80% of them seen only once. The TCR sequence derives from a woman aged 40 to 49 with acute or convalescent COVID-19. This chain uses TRBV18 with TRBJ1-4, with TRBD1 matching 7 bases. The sequencing input was peripheral blood. The CDR3 DNA reads TGTGCCAGCTCAAACCGGGACAGATCTAATGAAAAACTGTTTTTT. Its translation is CASSNRDRSNEKLFF.